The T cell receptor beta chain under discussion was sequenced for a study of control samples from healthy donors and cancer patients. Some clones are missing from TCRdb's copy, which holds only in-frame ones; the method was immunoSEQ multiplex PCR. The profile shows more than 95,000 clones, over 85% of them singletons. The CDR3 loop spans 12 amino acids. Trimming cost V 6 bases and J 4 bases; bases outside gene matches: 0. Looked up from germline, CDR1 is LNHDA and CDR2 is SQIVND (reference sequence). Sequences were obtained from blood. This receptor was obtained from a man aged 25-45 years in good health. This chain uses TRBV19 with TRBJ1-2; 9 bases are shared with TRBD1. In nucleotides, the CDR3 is TGTGCCAGTAGGACAGGGGGCTATGGCTACACCTTC. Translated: CASRTGGYGYTF.